The 22 T cell receptor beta chains in this list originate from one sample, sequenced in a study of T-cell memory formation after mild COVID-19. TCRdb re-analysed the 5' RACE reads in MiXCR, keeping a single row per CDR3 protein. The table has approximately 60,000 distinct CDR3 sequences, about 9.4% seen once. The sample taken for sequencing was PBMCs or a T cell subset sorted from them (not recorded which). These receptors all stem from a man aged 18 to 29 who had mild COVID-19 (a few samples of this study predate the infection). Cell type and time point are not known.

In this sample, this clonotype turned up many times. The rearrangement joins TRBV6-5 to TRBJ2-5, with D tentatively TRBD1 (6 bases). Germline V lookup: CDR1 MNHEY, CDR2 SVGAGI. Trimming shortened V by 6 bases and J by 5 bases, and 16 bases separated the two germline ends. This CDR3 spans 14 amino acids. The CDR3 DNA sequence: TGTGCCAGCAGGAGTACAGGGATTTACGAGACCCAGTACTTC. This encodes CASRSTGIYETQYF.

This clonotype was detected a few times. The rearrangement links TRBV20-1 to TRBJ2-7; perhaps D is TRBD1 or TRBD2 (5 bases each). The CDR3 loop spans 14 amino acids. Deletions cut 5 bases from V and 5 bases from J, with 19 bases between. Germline lookup yields CDR1 DFQATT and CDR2 SNEGSKA (reference sequence). The DNA of the CDR3 is TGCAGTGCTCCTCGTGGGGGTTCCCAGAACGAGCAGTACTTC. Translated: CSAPRGGSQNEQYF.

The chain joins TRBV20-1 to TRBJ2-7, with TRBD1 matching over 8 bases. Trimming took 5 bases from V and 3 from J; bases not matched to a gene: 6. The germline gives CDR1 DFQATT, CDR2 SNEGSKA (reference sequence). This CDR3 comprises 13 residues. CDR3 protein: CSARPGQDYEQYF. CDR3 sequence (DNA): TGCAGTGCTCGCCCGGGACAGGACTACGAGCAGTACTTC.

This rearrangement joins TRBV4-3 to TRBJ2-4; no clear D. Looked up from germline, CDR1 is LGHNA and CDR2 is YSLEER. V was shortened by 0 bases and J by 6 bases, with 18 bases between the two germline ends. CDR3 length: 17 residues. The CDR3 nucleotides are TGCGCCAGCAGCCAAGATCAAGGCCTTCCGAGGCCAAACATTCAGTACTTC. Translated, it gives CASSQDQGLPRPNIQYF.

A few counts support this clonotype. This chain connects TRBV14 to TRBJ2-3; D not resolved. Germline V gene sequence: CDR1 SGHDN, CDR2 FVKESK. This CDR3 region has 12 residues. Trimming removed 2 bases from V and 7 bases from J, with 7 bases in between. CDR3 amino acids: CASSQSDYTQYF. In nucleotides, the CDR3 is TGTGCCAGCAGCCAATCAGACTATACGCAGTATTTT.

This clonotype has at least ten counts. The CDR3 nucleotides read TGTGCCAGCAGCTCGCAGGGGGGCGGGGTGTACGAGCAGTACTTC. This translates into CASSSQGGGVYEQYF. This chain connects TRBV7-2 to TRBJ2-7; possibly TRBD1 for D (7 bases). From germline, CDR1 is SGHTA and CDR2 FQGNSA. There are 15 residues in the CDR3. Between the trimmed V and J ends, which lost 4 bases and 4 bases, there was a span of 17 bases.

Only a few counts were recorded for this clonotype. J is TRBJ2-7 and V is TRBV11-2; D perhaps matches TRBD2 (6 bases). CDR1 and CDR2 from the germline V gene are SGHAT and FQNNGV. The germline V and J ends were trimmed by 0 bases and 8 bases, with 11 bases remaining between them. CDR3 size: 13 residues. The CDR3 DNA reads as TGTGCCAGCAGCTTAGAAGGCGGGGTAAAGCAGTACGTC. Translating gives CASSLEGGVKQYV.

This clonotype was detected ten times or more. The rearrangement uses TRBV5-4 and TRBJ2-7; D gene unclear. The CDR3 spans 12 residues. Trimming removed 4 bases from V and 0 bases from J, with 5 bases in between. Germline CDR1 is SGHNT and CDR2 is YYREEE (reference sequence). CDR3 protein: CASSSDSYEQYV. The CDR3 DNA is TGTGCCAGCAGCAGCGACTCCTACGAGCAGTACGTC.

This chain joins TRBV6-2 or TRBV6-3 and TRBJ1-6, with D unresolved. V was cut by 7 bases and J by 7 bases, with 11 bases left in between. CDR3 length: 13 residues. Looked up from germline, CDR1 is MNHEY and CDR2 is SVGEGT. In DNA, the CDR3 is TGTGCCAGCACCATCGAACCCAATTCACCCCTCCACTTT. Its translation: CASTIEPNSPLHF.

J is TRBJ1-1 and V is TRBV12-5; 8 positions agree with TRBD1. Germline V CDR1 and CDR2: LGHNT, FRNRAP. V was pared by 1 base and J by 11 bases, with 3 bases of the junction left unmatched. The CDR3 has 12 residues. CDR3 sequence (DNA): TGTGCTAGTGGTTTGGGACAGGGGACGGCTTTCTTT. Translating gives CASGLGQGTAFF.

This clonotype came up a few times. This chain links TRBV7-8 with TRBJ1-2, with D possibly being TRBD1 (5 bases). The CDR3 contains 15 residues. Germline lookup yields CDR1 SGHVS and CDR2 FQNEAQ. Trimming pared 5 bases from V and 4 bases from J, leaving 17 bases between. CDR3 nucleotides: TGTGCCAGCAGCCAGAGGGACGGAAACCTCTATGGCTACACCTTC. It is translated as CASSQRDGNLYGYTF.

In the case of this clonotype: One base away lies a much larger clone, so this may be a sequencing read error. The chain combines TRBV28 with TRBJ2-5, with D maybe TRBD2 (5 bases). Per the germline V gene, CDR1 is MDHEN and CDR2 is SYDVKM. Between the trimmed V and J ends, which lost 2 bases and 2 bases, there was a span of 6 bases. The CDR3 contains 13 residues. The CDR3 sequence: CASSLPGQETQYF. As DNA, the CDR3 is TGTGCCAGCAGTTTACCGGGGCAAGAGACCCAGTACTTC.

As regards this clonotype: A read error may explain this, as a much larger clone is one base away. The rearrangement links TRBV5-1 to TRBJ2-3; possibly TRBD1 for D (5 bases). Germline V gene data show CDR1 as SGHRS and CDR2 as YFSETQ. There are 14 residues in the CDR3. The CDR3 region is CASRPDSSTETQYF. The CDR3 nucleotides are TGCGCCAGCAGACCCGACAGTAGCACAGAAACGCAGTATTTT.

V and J are TRBV3-1 and TRBJ1-1; maybe TRBD1 (5 bases). This CDR3 is built from 15 residues. CDR1 and CDR2 (germline): LGHDT, YNNKEL (reference sequence). V lost 0 bases and J 1 base, leaving 9 bases between the germline ends. This chain's CDR3 is CASSQDRDWNTEAFF. CDR3 DNA sequence: TGTGCCAGCAGCCAAGACCGGGACTGGAACACTGAAGCTTTCTTT.

This chain uses TRBV12-3 or TRBV12-4 with TRBJ2-5, with D unresolved. The CDR3 is made up of 14 amino acids. Trimming removed 3 bases from V and 2 bases from J, with 10 bases in between. CDR3 coding DNA: TGTGCCAGCAGTTTTCCCCCCCGGCAAGAGACCCAGTACTTC. This codes for CASSFPPRQETQYF.

This clonotype was seen a few times. The gene calls are TRBV5-1 and TRBJ1-2, with D possibly being TRBD1 (5 bases). Germline CDR1 reads SGHRS; CDR2 reads YFSETQ. V was pared by 4 bases and J by 7 bases, with 17 bases between. This CDR3 spans 14 amino acids. The CDR3 DNA reads TGCGCCAGCAGCCCAGGAGGACGGCAGGGTGGCTACACCTTC. The encoded protein is CASSPGGRQGGYTF.

This clonotype has more than one count but fewer than ten. The V call is TRBV5-1, the J call TRBJ2-5; TRBD1 matches at 10 bases. The CDR3 sequence is 16 residues long. J was trimmed by 5 bases and V by 2 bases; bases with no gene match: 9. In germline, CDR1 is SGHRS, CDR2 YFSETQ. CDR3 sequence: CASSFTTGTGDETQYF. CDR3 sequence (DNA): TGCGCCAGCAGCTTTACTACCGGGACAGGGGACGAGACCCAGTACTTC. The full variable domain, completed using reference TRBV5-1 and TRBJ2-5, is KAGVTQTPRYLIKTRGQQVTLSCSPISGHRSVSWYQQTPGQGLQFLFEYFSETQRNKGNFPGRFSGRQFSNSRSEMNVSTLELGDSALYLCASSFTTGTGDETQYFGPGTRLLVL.

This clonotype was recorded many times. The chain uses TRBV7-2 and TRBJ1-1; D may be TRBD1 (5 bases). The CDR3 sequence is 13 residues long. CDR1 SGHTA and CDR2 FQGNSA come from the germline V gene. Trimming shortened V by 3 bases and J by 4 bases, and 9 bases separated the two germline ends. This chain's CDR3 is CASSFDSRTEAFF. The CDR3 coding sequence is TGTGCCAGCAGCTTTGACAGTCGCACTGAAGCTTTCTTT.

This clonotype showed up many times. This rearrangement joins TRBV4-3 to TRBJ2-4; D is tentatively TRBD1 or TRBD2 (6 bases each). V lost 0 bases and J lost 5, with 11 bases in between. CDR1 is LGHNA and CDR2 is YSLEER in the germline V gene. There are 15 residues in the CDR3. CDR3 residues: CASSQDWGAQNIQYF. In nucleotides, the CDR3 is TGCGCCAGCAGCCAAGATTGGGGGGCCCAAAACATTCAGTACTTC.

The gene calls are TRBV29-1 and TRBJ2-1; 12 nucleotides line up with TRBD1. The CDR3 contains 15 residues. The ends lost 7 bases at V and 8 bases at J; junction bases unmatched: 12. Germline loops: CDR1 SQVTM, CDR2 ANQGSEA. CDR3 sequence: CSAQAGTGGGDEQFF. In DNA, the CDR3 is TGCAGCGCCCAGGCCGGGACAGGGGGCGGCGATGAGCAGTTCTTC.

This clonotype came up a few times. V gene TRBV5-1 combines with J gene TRBJ1-1; D is unclear. The CDR3 covers 14 residues. CDR1 SGHRS and CDR2 YFSETQ come from the germline V gene. V lost 0 bases, J lost 0 bases, and 6 bases lay in between. CDR3 sequence (DNA): TGCGCCAGCAGCTTGGATGGGATGAACACTGAAGCTTTCTTT. Translated, it gives CASSLDGMNTEAFF.

The chain combines TRBV29-1 with TRBJ1-4; no reliable D call. CDR3 length: 11 residues. Germline values: CDR1 SQVTM, CDR2 ANQGSEA. The V gene lost 7 bases and the J gene lost 4 bases, with 7 bases spanning the gap. The CDR3 loop is CSAANNEKLFF. The DNA of the CDR3 is TGCAGCGCAGCCAATAATGAAAAACTGTTTTTT.